A single T cell receptor (beta chain) is shown here with its context. This entry belongs to a study of blood T cell repertoires in COVID-19. The CDR3 totals 17 residues. CDR1 is LNHNV and CDR2 is YYDKDF in the germline V gene (reference sequence). J was trimmed by 2 bases and V by 0 bases; bases with no gene match: 8. Measured with immunoSEQ multiplex PCR; TCRdb has only the in-frame clones, and not every one. The repertoire holds about 160,000 clones, with 90% to 95% as singletons. The origin of this receptor is a man between 45 and 60 years old with acute or convalescent COVID-19. This chain connects TRBV15 to TRBJ2-3; 7 bases match TRBD2. The specimen sequenced was peripheral blood. The CDR3 region is CATSRDRWGGFTDTQYF. The CDR3 DNA reads TGTGCCACCAGCAGAGATCGGTGGGGGGGATTCACAGATACGCAGTATTTT.